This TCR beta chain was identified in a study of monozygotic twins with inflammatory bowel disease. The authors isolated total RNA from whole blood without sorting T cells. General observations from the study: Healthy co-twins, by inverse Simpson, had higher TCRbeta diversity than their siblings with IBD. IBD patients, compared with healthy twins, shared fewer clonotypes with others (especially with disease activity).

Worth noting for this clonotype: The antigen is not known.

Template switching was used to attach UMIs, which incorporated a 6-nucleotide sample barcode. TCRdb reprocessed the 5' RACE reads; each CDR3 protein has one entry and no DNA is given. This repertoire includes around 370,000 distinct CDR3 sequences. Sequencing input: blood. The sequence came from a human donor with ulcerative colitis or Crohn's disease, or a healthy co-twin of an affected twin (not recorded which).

CDR3 residues: CASSPGSGYTDTQYF. V gene TRBV6-2 or TRBV6-3 combines with J gene TRBJ2-3; TCRdb calls TRBD1, which cannot be checked without DNA. CDR3 length: 15 residues. Germline CDR1 and CDR2: MNHEY and SVGEGT.